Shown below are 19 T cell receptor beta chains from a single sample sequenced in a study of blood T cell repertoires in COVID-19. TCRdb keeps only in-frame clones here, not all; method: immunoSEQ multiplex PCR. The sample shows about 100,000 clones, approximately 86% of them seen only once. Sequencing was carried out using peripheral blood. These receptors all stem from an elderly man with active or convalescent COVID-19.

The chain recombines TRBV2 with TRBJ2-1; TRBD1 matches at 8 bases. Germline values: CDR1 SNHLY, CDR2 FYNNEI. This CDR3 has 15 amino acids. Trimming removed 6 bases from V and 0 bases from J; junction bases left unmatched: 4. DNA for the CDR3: TGTGCCAGCAGCCGACAGGGGCTCTCCTACAATGAGCAGTTCTTC. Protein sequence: CASSRQGLSYNEQFF.

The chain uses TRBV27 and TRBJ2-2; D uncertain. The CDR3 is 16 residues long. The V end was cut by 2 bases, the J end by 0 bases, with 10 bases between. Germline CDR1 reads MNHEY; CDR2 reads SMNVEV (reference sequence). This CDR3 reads CASSLNLPPNTGELFF. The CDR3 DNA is TGTGCCAGCAGTTTAAATCTCCCTCCGAACACCGGGGAGCTGTTTTTT.

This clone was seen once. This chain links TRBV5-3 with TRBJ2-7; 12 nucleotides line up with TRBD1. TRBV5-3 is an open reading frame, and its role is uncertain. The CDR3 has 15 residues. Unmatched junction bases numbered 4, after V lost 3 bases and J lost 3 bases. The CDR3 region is CARSSGTGGFYEQYF. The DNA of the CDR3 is TGTGCCAGAAGCTCCGGGACAGGGGGCTTCTACGAGCAGTACTTC.

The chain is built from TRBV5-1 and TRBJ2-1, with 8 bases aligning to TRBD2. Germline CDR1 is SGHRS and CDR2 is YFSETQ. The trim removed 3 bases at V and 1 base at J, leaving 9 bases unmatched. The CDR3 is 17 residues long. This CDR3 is CASSSGRIAGSYNEQFF. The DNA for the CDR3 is TGCGCCAGCAGCTCGGGCCGGATAGCGGGGTCCTACAATGAGCAGTTCTTC.

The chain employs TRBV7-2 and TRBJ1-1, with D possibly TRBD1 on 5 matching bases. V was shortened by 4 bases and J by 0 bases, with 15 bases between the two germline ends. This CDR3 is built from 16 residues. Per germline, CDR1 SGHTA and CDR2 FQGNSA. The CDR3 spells CASSSLAGSVNTEAFF. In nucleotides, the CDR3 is TGTGCCAGCAGCTCATTGGCAGGGTCGGTGAACACTGAAGCTTTCTTT.

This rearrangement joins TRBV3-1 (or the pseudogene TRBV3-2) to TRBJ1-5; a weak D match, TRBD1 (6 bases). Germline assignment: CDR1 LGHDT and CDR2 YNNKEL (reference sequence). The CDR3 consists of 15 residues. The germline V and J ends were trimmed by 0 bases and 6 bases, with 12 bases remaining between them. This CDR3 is CASSQDWGGGQPQHF. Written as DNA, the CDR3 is TGTGCCAGCAGCCAAGATTGGGGGGGCGGTCAGCCCCAGCATTTT.

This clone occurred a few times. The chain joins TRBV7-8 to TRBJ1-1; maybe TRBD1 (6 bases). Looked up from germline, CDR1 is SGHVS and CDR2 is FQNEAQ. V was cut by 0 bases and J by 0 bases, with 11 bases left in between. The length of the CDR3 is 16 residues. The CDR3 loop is CASSLASRTVNTEAFF. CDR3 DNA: TGTGCCAGCAGCTTAGCGTCGAGGACAGTGAACACTGAAGCTTTCTTT. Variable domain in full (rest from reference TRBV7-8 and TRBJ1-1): GAGVSQSPRYKVAKRGQDVALRCDPISGHVSLFWYQQALGQGPEFLTYFQNEAQLDKSGLPSDRFFAERPEGSVSTLKIQRTQQEDSAVYLCASSLASRTVNTEAFFGQGTRLTVV.

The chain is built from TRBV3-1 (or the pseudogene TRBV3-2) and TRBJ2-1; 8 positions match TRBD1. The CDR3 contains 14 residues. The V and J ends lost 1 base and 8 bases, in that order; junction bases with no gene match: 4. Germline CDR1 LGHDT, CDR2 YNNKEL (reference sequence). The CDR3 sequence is CASSQGDRGHEQFF. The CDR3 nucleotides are TGTGCCAGCAGCCAAGGAGACAGGGGACATGAGCAGTTCTTC.

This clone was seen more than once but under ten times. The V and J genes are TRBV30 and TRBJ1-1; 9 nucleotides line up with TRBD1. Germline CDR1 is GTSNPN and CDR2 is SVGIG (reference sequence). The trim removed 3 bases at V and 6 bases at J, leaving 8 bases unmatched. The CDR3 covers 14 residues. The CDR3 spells CAWRTGGITAEAFF. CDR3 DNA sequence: TGTGCCTGGAGAACAGGGGGCATTACTGCTGAAGCTTTCTTT.

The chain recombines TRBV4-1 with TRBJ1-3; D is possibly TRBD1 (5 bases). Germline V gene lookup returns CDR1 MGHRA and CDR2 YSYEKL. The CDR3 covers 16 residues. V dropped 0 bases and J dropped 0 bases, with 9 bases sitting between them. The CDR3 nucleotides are TGCGCCAGCAGCCAAGATGCGGGGGGCTCTGGAAACACCATATATTTT. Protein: CASSQDAGGSGNTIYF.

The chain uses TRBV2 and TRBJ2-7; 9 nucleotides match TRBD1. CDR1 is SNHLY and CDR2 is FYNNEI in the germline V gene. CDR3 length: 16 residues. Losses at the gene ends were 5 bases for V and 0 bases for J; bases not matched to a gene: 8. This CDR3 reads CASSQYGTGNSYEQYF. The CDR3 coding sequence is TGTGCCAGCAGTCAGTACGGGACAGGGAACTCCTACGAGCAGTACTTC.

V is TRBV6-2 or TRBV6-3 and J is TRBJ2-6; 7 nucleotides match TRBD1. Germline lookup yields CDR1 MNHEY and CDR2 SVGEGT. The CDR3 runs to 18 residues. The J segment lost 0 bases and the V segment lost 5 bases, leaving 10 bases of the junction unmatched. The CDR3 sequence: CASSNRTGVNSGANVLTF. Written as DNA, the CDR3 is TGTGCCAGCAGTAATCGGACAGGCGTCAACTCTGGGGCCAACGTCCTGACTTTC.

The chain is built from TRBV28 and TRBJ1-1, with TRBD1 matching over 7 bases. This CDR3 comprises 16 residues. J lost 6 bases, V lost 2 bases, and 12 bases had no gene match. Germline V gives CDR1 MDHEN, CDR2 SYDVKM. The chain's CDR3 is CASSLGFGQDNPEAFF. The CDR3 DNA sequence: TGTGCCAGCAGTTTAGGTTTCGGACAGGACAACCCTGAAGCTTTCTTT.

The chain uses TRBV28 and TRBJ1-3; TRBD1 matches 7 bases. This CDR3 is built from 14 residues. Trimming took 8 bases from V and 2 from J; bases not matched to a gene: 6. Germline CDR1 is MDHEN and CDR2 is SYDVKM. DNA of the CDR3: TGTGCCAGCGGCGTGACAGGGACTGGAAACACCATATATTTT. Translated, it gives CASGVTGTGNTIYF.

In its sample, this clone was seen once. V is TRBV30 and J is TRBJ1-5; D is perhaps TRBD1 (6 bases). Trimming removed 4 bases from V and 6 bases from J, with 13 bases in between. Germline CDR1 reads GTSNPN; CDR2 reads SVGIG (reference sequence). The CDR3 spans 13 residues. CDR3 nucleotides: TGTGCCTGGAATAAATTAGGGGGTCAGCCCCAGCATTTT. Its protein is CAWNKLGGQPQHF.

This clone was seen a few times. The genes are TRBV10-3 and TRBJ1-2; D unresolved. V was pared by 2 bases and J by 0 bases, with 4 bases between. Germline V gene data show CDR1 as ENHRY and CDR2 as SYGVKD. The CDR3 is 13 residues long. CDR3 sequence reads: CAISEESNYGYTF. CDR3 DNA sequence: TGTGCCATCAGTGAGGAGTCTAACTATGGCTACACCTTC.

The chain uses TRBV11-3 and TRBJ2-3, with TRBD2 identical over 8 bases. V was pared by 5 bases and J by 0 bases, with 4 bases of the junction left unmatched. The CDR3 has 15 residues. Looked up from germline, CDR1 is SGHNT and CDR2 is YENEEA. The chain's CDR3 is CASSVSGKSTDTQYF. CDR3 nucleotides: TGTGCCAGCAGCGTTAGCGGGAAAAGCACAGATACGCAGTATTTT.

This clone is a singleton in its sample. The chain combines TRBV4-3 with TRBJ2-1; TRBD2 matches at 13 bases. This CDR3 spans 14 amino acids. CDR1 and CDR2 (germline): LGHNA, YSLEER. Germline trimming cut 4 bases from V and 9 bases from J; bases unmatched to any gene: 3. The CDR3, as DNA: TGCGCCAGCAGCCGGACTAGCGGGAGTCTTGAGCAGTTCTTC. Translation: CASSRTSGSLEQFF.

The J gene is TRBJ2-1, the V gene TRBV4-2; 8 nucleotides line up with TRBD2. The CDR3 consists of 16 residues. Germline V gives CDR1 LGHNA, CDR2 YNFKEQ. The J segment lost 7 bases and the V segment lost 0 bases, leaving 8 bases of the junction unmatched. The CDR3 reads CASSQDPSGSGNEQFF. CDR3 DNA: TGTGCCAGCAGCCAAGATCCAAGCGGGAGTGGGAATGAGCAGTTCTTC.